This T cell receptor beta chain was observed in a study of cytomegalovirus exposure and HLA in healthy donors. Trimming left V 6 bases short and J 8 bases short, with 16 bases between. This CDR3 contains 13 residues. CDR1 is MNHEY, CDR2 SVGAGI, per germline. The PCR ran on 60 Vbeta and 13 Jbeta primers. Using immunoSEQ multiplex PCR, the repertoire was profiled, and TCRdb retains in-frame clones only, with some absent. The data hold 130,000 to 150,000 clones, with 75% to 90% observed a single time. Sequences were obtained from PBMCs. The rearrangement joins TRBV6-5 to TRBJ1-2; D gene ambiguous. This TCR came from a man aged 40-49 years in good health and CMV-seronegative. Here the CDR3 reads CASSPGRWRGYTF. In nucleotides, the CDR3 is TGTGCCAGCAGCCCCGGTCGGTGGCGGGGCTACACCTTC.